Listed here are 3 T cell receptor beta chains from one sample, sequenced in a study of human thymus T cells. Resections removed during corrective heart surgery provided the thymus tissue used. The method was immunoSEQ multiplex PCR; TCRdb's version includes in-frame clones alone and lacks a portion of them. Of around 70,000 clones listed, 95% are singletons. Sequenced: thymus tissue. These receptors came from a girl under three years old with a congenital heart defect but otherwise immunologically healthy.

CDR3: CASSPGDRESYEQYF. For the CDR3, the DNA is TGTGCCAGCAGCCCGGGGGACCGAGAGTCCTACGAGCAGTACTTC. The gene calls are TRBV11-2 and TRBJ2-7; TRBD2 might be the D (6 bases). The CDR3 has 15 residues. The germline CDR1 and CDR2 sequences are SGHAT and FQNNGV. V shed 5 bases and J shed 1 base, with 15 bases lying between them.

The V gene is TRBV5-1, the J gene TRBJ2-3, with TRBD1 identical over 11 bases. Germline CDR1 SGHRS, CDR2 YFSETQ. After removal of 3 bases from V and 1 base from J, the junction contained 1 base not matched to a gene. The CDR3 loop spans 15 amino acids. The CDR3 protein is CASSWGQGGTDTQYF. CDR3 nucleotides: TGCGCCAGCAGCTGGGGACAGGGGGGCACAGATACGCAGTATTTT.

This chain uses TRBV25-1 with TRBJ2-1; TRBD1 agrees at 7 bases. Germline values: CDR1 MGHDK, CDR2 SYGVNS. The CDR3 has 16 residues. V shed 2 bases, J shed 9 bases, and the junction held 13 bases outside the gene matches. DNA for the CDR3: TGTGCCAGCAGTGAACCCGGACAGGTGGCCTACGTTGAGCAGTTCTTC. Protein sequence: CASSEPGQVAYVEQFF.